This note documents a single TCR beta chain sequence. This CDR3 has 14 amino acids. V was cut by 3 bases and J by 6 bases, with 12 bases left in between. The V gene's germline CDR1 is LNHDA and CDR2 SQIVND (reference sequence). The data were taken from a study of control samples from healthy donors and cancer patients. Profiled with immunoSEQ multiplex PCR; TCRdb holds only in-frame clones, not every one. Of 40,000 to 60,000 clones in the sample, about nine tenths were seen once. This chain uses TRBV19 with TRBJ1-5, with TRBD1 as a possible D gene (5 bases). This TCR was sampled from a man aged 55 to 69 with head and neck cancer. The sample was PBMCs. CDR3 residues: CASSMGDGGQPQHF. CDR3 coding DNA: TGTGCCAGTAGTATGGGGGACGGGGGTCAGCCCCAGCATTTT.